This entry lists 9 T cell receptor beta chains sequenced from one sample in a study of cytotoxic CD8 clonotypes in ibrutinib-treated CLL. Some clones are missing from TCRdb's copy, which holds only in-frame ones; the method was immunoSEQ multiplex PCR. The sample has more than 140,000 clones, roughly 80% seen once. This material consisted of PBMCs, taken after 12 months of ibrutinib treatment. The origin of the receptors is a human donor with chronic lymphocytic leukemia.

The chain is built from TRBV5-1 and TRBJ2-7; D remains unclear. The length of the CDR3 is 11 residues. In germline, CDR1 is SGHRS, CDR2 YFSETQ. V was pared by 4 bases and J by 7 bases, with 9 bases between. Here the CDR3 reads CASSLDTEQYF. CDR3 in DNA: TGCGCCAGCAGCCTAGACACTGAGCAGTACTTC.

The chain combines TRBV7-3 with TRBJ2-7; weak D call: TRBD1 (6 bases). In germline, CDR1 is SGHTA, CDR2 FQGTGA. CDR3 length: 13 residues. Trimming removed 5 bases at V and 3 bases at J, with 11 bases between. The CDR3 is CASSETGYYEQYF. As DNA, the CDR3 is TGTGCCAGCAGCGAGACAGGTTACTACGAGCAGTACTTC.

The genes are TRBV5-1 and TRBJ2-7; D gene ambiguous. The CDR3 sequence is 14 residues long. The V and J ends lost 1 base and 0 bases respectively, with 8 bases between them. Germline loops: CDR1 SGHRS, CDR2 YFSETQ. The CDR3 sequence: CASSLLFHSYEQYF. In nucleotides, the CDR3 is TGCGCCAGCAGCTTGCTATTTCACTCCTACGAGCAGTACTTC.

The chain couples TRBV25-1 to TRBJ2-7; 8 bases line up with TRBD1. The CDR3 is 14 amino acids. The germline V gene encodes CDR1 MGHDK and CDR2 SYGVNS. Trimming at V came to 4 bases and at J to 2 bases, leaving 4 bases not matched to a gene. The CDR3 nucleotides read TGTGCCAGCAGTGTGGACAGGGTTCCCTACGAGCAGTACTTC. Translating gives CASSVDRVPYEQYF.

The rearrangement uses TRBV20-1 and TRBJ2-3; no definite D call. The germline gives CDR1 DFQATT, CDR2 SNEGSKA (reference sequence). V lost 6 bases and J 7 bases, leaving 11 bases between the germline ends. This CDR3 spans 11 amino acids. CDR3 amino acids: CSAEVVYTQYF. As DNA, the CDR3 is TGCAGTGCCGAGGTCGTGTATACGCAGTATTTT.

This chain uses TRBV10-1 with TRBJ2-2; 9 bases fit TRBD2. Germline-derived CDR1 and CDR2 are WNHNN and SYGVQD (reference sequence). The length of the CDR3 is 17 residues. The J segment lost 1 base and the V segment lost 3 bases, leaving 6 bases of the junction unmatched. As DNA, the CDR3 is TGCGCCAGCAGTGATCGACTAGCGGAGCTGAACACCGGGGAGCTGTTTTTT. It codes for CASSDRLAELNTGELFF.

This clone was detected a few times. CDR3 residues: CAWRRDTTYGYTF. CDR3 bases: TGTGCCTGGAGGAGGGACACCACCTATGGCTACACCTTC. The V gene is TRBV30, the J gene TRBJ1-2, with D possibly matching TRBD1 (6 bases). This CDR3 comprises 13 residues. The V and J ends lost 3 bases and 4 bases respectively, with 12 bases between them. Germline CDR1 reads GTSNPN; CDR2 reads SVGIG (reference sequence). The entire variable domain, with the rest obtained from reference TRBV30 and TRBJ1-2, is as follows: SQTIHQWPATLVQPVGSPLSLECTVEGTSNPNLYWYRQAAGRGLQLLFYSVGIGQISSEVPQNLSASRPQDRQFILSSKKLLLSDSGFYLCAWRRDTTYGYTFGSGTRLTVV.

This chain joins TRBV2 and TRBJ1-5; D ambiguous. This CDR3 is 14 amino acids long. CDR1 SNHLY and CDR2 FYNNEI come from the germline V gene. Trimming cost V 2 bases and J 7 bases, with 12 bases left between them. In nucleotides, the CDR3 is TGTGCCAGCAGTGAATGGCAGGATGGGCAGCCCCAGCATTTT. Its translation is CASSEWQDGQPQHF.

The rearrangement links TRBV7-6 to TRBJ2-7, with D maybe TRBD2 (5 bases). Germline V gene lookup returns CDR1 SGHVS and CDR2 FNYEAQ. This CDR3 has 14 amino acids. V lost 4 bases, J lost 2 bases, and 12 bases lay in between. CDR3 residues: CASSSGFGAYEQYF. Here the CDR3 DNA reads TGTGCCAGCAGCTCCGGGTTCGGGGCCTACGAGCAGTACTTC.